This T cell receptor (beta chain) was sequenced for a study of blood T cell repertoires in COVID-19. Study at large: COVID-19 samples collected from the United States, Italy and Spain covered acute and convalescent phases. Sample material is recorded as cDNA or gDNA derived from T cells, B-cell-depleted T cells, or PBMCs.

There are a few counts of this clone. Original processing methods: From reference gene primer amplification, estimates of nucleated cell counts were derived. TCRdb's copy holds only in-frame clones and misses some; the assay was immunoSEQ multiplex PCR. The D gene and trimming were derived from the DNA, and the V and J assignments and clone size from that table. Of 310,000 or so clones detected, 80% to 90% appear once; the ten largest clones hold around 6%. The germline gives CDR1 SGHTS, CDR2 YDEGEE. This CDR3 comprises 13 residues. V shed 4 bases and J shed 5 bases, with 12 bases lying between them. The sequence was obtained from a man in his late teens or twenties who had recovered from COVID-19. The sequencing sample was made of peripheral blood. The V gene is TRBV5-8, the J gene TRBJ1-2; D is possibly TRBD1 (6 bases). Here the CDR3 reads CASSPGDGYGYTF. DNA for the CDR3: TGTGCCAGCAGCCCAGGGGACGGTTATGGCTACACCTTC. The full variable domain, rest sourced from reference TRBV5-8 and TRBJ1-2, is EAGVTQSPTHLIKTRGQQATLRCSPISGHTSVYWYQQALGLGLQFLLWYDEGEERNRGNFPPRFSGRQFPNYSSELNVNALELEDSALYLCASSPGDGYGYTFGSGTRLTVV.